These 27 T cell receptor beta chains share one sample of origin, sequenced in a study of blood T cell repertoires in COVID-19. Method: immunoSEQ multiplex PCR; TCRdb's copy keeps in-frame clones and lacks some. The sample includes around 100,000 clones, 75% to 90% of them seen just once. Material for sequencing was peripheral blood. The origin of the receptors is a human donor in a cohort sampled during active COVID-19.

The J gene is TRBJ2-1, the V gene TRBV4-3, with D unclear. The CDR3 is made up of 16 amino acids. From germline, CDR1 is LGHNA and CDR2 YSLEER. V dropped 5 bases and J dropped 2 bases, with 16 bases sitting between them. The CDR3 spells CASSYAAQGPYNEQFF. CDR3 DNA sequence: TGCGCCAGCAGCTACGCGGCCCAAGGCCCCTACAATGAGCAGTTCTTC.

This clone occurred once. The chain recombines TRBV6-5 with TRBJ2-5; 7 nucleotides align to TRBD1. Trimming took 0 bases from V and 5 from J; bases not matched to a gene: 6. CDR1 is MNHEY and CDR2 is SVGAGI in the germline V gene. The CDR3 is made up of 15 amino acids. CDR3 sequence: CASSYSGGRWETQYF. CDR3 sequence (DNA): TGTGCCAGCAGTTACTCAGGGGGCAGGTGGGAGACCCAGTACTTC.

J is TRBJ1-4 and V is TRBV19; D is possibly TRBD1 (5 bases). Germline CDR1 is LNHDA and CDR2 is SQIVND (reference sequence). The CDR3 totals 13 residues. Trimming cost V 9 bases and J 4 bases, with 12 bases left between them. The CDR3 region has the DNA TGTGCCAGACAGGCAGGAATTAATGAAAAACTGTTTTTT. It codes for CARQAGINEKLFF. The full variable domain, with the rest looked up from reference TRBV19 and TRBJ1-4, is DGGITQSPKYLFRKEGQNVTLSCEQNLNHDAMYWYRQDPGQGLRLIYYSQIVNDFQKGDIAEGYSVSREKKESFPLTVTSAQKNPTAFYLCARQAGINEKLFFGSGTQLSVL.

The V and J genes are TRBV5-1 and TRBJ1-5; TRBD1 is a possible D gene (5 bases). With 4 bases removed from V and 4 bases from J, the gap between germline ends came to 21 bases. This CDR3 is 17 amino acids long. Germline CDR1 SGHRS, CDR2 YFSETQ. Written as DNA, the CDR3 is TGCGCCAGCAGCCCGGGAGACAGTTCCCTTGGAAATCAGCCCCAGCATTTT. Residues: CASSPGDSSLGNQPQHF.

This rearrangement joins TRBV6-5 to TRBJ1-6; a weak D match, TRBD1 (5 bases). Germline values: CDR1 MNHEY, CDR2 SVGAGI. The V gene lost 0 bases and the J gene lost 10 bases, with 13 bases spanning the gap. This CDR3 has 15 amino acids. For the CDR3, the DNA is TGTGCCAGCAGTTACTCGACGCAGGGAAGGTCACCCCTCCACTTT. This translates into CASSYSTQGRSPLHF.

This clone was recorded only once. CDR3 in DNA: TGTGCCAGCAGCTTGGGCGGGGGGGCCCGGAATGAGCAGTTCTTC. Translation gives CASSLGGGARNEQFF. The V call is TRBV7-3, the J call TRBJ2-1; 9 nucleotides line up with TRBD2. With V trimmed by 3 bases and J by 7 bases, 7 bases remained unmatched. The CDR3 has 15 amino acids. Per germline, CDR1 SGHTA and CDR2 FQGTGA.

This sequence joins TRBV18 and TRBJ2-3; 13 nucleotides agree with TRBD2. CDR1 KGHSH and CDR2 LQKENI come from the germline V gene. V was pared by 1 base and J by 5 bases, with 6 bases of the junction left unmatched. The CDR3 consists of 17 residues. The DNA for the CDR3 is TGTGCCAGCTCACCACTACTAGCGGGGGGGCGTGGAGATACGCAGTATTTT. This codes for CASSPLLAGGRGDTQYF.

This rearrangement joins TRBV2 to TRBJ1-2; D not resolved. CDR1 is SNHLY, CDR2 FYNNEI, per germline. This CDR3 has 13 residues. V lost 8 bases and J 4 bases, leaving 14 bases between the germline ends. CDR3 nucleotides: TGTGCCAGCCAATACGGCGGGTCCTATGGCTACACCTTC. Translated: CASQYGGSYGYTF.

The rearrangement links TRBV5-4 to TRBJ2-3, with 12 positions matching TRBD2. The V gene end was trimmed by 1 base and the J gene end by 6 bases; junction bases not matched to a gene: 9. The CDR3 loop spans 17 amino acids. The germline gives CDR1 SGHNT, CDR2 YYREEE (reference sequence). The CDR3 nucleotides read TGTGCCAGCAGCTTGTTACTAGCGGGGGGCCACCTGGATACGCAGTATTTT. Its translation is CASSLLLAGGHLDTQYF.

This clone occurred once. The chain joins TRBV5-4 to TRBJ2-7; possibly TRBD2 for D (6 bases). In germline, CDR1 is SGHNT, CDR2 YYREEE (reference sequence). Trimming shortened V by 0 bases and J by 3 bases, and 16 bases separated the two germline ends. CDR3 length: 16 residues. The CDR3 is CASSLGSSLANYEQYF. CDR3 nucleotides: TGTGCCAGCAGCTTGGGCAGTAGCCTAGCGAACTACGAGCAGTACTTC. The full variable domain, completed using reference TRBV5-4 and TRBJ2-7, is ETGVTQSPTHLIKTRGQQVTLRCSSQSGHNTVSWYQQALGQGPQFIFQYYREEENGRGNFPPRFSGLQFPNYSSELNVNALELDDSALYLCASSLGSSLANYEQYFGPGTRLTVT.

V usage is TRBV9 and J usage is TRBJ2-1; 8 bases fit TRBD2. The CDR3 has 16 residues. The V segment lost 2 bases and the J segment 2 bases; nucleotides outside the gene matches: 6. Looked up from germline, CDR1 is SGDLS and CDR2 is YYNGEE. CDR3 residues: CASSVTRGGPYNEQFF. CDR3 sequence (DNA): TGTGCCAGCAGCGTTACTCGGGGGGGGCCCTACAATGAGCAGTTCTTC.

CDR3 nucleotide sequence: TGTGCCAGCAGCTACGGAGGTCCGGGACAACCCTCGGGGAATGAAAAACTGTTTTTT. Amino acid sequence: CASSYGGPGQPSGNEKLFF. V gene TRBV7-2 combines with J gene TRBJ1-4; weak D call: TRBD1 (6 bases). V lost 4 bases and J 5 bases, leaving 26 bases between the germline ends. Germline-derived CDR1 and CDR2 are SGHTA and FQGNSA. The CDR3 is 19 amino acids.

The V gene is TRBV6-6, the J gene TRBJ2-1; D remains unclear. The CDR3 loop spans 12 amino acids. Germline values: CDR1 MNHNY, CDR2 SVGAGI (reference sequence). V was cut by 5 bases and J by 6 bases, with 8 bases left in between. The CDR3 DNA sequence: TGTGCCAGCAGTCCCAATAGCAATGAGCAGTTCTTC. It is translated as CASSPNSNEQFF.

In DNA form, the CDR3 reads TGTGCCAGCATCAATCGACTAGCGGGGGGGCTTAATGAGCAGTTCTTC. It specifies CASINRLAGGLNEQFF. The chain uses TRBV27 and TRBJ2-1; 14 bases map to TRBD2. The CDR3 covers 16 residues. V lost 7 bases, J lost 7 bases, and 9 bases stayed unmatched. Germline V gene lookup returns CDR1 MNHEY and CDR2 SMNVEV (reference sequence).

The chain joins TRBV18 to TRBJ2-3; a possible D gene is TRBD2 (7 bases). In germline, CDR1 is KGHSH, CDR2 LQKENI. The V end was cut by 2 bases, the J end by 0 bases, with 18 bases between. This CDR3 region has 18 residues. Here the CDR3 reads CASSPRGGRTYSTDTQYF. The CDR3 nucleotides are TGTGCCAGCTCACCAAGGGGGGGCAGGACATACAGCACAGATACGCAGTATTTT.

V usage is TRBV5-1 and J usage is TRBJ2-5; TRBD2 might be the D (6 bases). CDR1 and CDR2 (germline): SGHRS, YFSETQ. Between the trimmed V and J ends, which lost 5 bases and 2 bases, there was a span of 25 bases. CDR3 length: 18 residues. The CDR3 nucleotides are TGCGCCAGCAGTCCGCCCTTACAAGCGGGCGATACGCAAGAGACCCAGTACTTC. It specifies CASSPPLQAGDTQETQYF.

J is TRBJ2-5 and V is TRBV15, with 9 bases identical to TRBD2. The germline gives CDR1 LNHNV, CDR2 YYDKDF (reference sequence). J lost 1 base, V lost 5 bases, and 11 bases had no gene match. This CDR3 spans 17 amino acids. CDR3 nucleotide sequence: TGTGCCACCAGCGACCCACGGCTAGCGGGGATCCAAGAGACCCAGTACTTC. It yields the protein CATSDPRLAGIQETQYF.

CDR3 nucleotides: TGTGCCAGCAAAGGACAGGGGCTCTACGAGCAGTACTTC. This sequence encodes CASKGQGLYEQYF. This chain uses TRBV2 with TRBJ2-7; 9 bases are shared with TRBD1. This CDR3 is built from 13 residues. V shed 7 bases, J shed 3 bases, and the junction held 4 bases outside the gene matches. Germline V gives CDR1 SNHLY, CDR2 FYNNEI.

The chain links TRBV18 to TRBJ2-7; perhaps TRBD1 as D (6 bases). Per germline, CDR1 KGHSH and CDR2 LQKENI. Trimming took off 6 bases at V and 3 bases at J, with 12 bases between the two ends. The CDR3 has 13 amino acids. DNA for the CDR3: TGTGCCAGCTCGCAGGGGCAGCTCTACGAGCAGTACTTC. Encoded protein: CASSQGQLYEQYF.

This clone is termed medium-sized. The CDR3 bases are TGCAGTGCTAGTCCTAGCGGGGGTAACTACGAGCAGTACTTC. This sequence encodes CSASPSGGNYEQYF. The rearrangement joins TRBV20-1 to TRBJ2-7, with TRBD2 matching 10 bases. The CDR3 covers 14 residues. Germline assignment: CDR1 DFQATT and CDR2 SNEGSKA (reference sequence). V lost 3 bases, J lost 3 bases, and 5 bases stayed unmatched.

The chain carries TRBV6-5 and TRBJ1-1; 9 positions match TRBD1. Germline V CDR1 and CDR2: MNHEY, SVGAGI. V lost 2 bases and J lost 0; bases outside the gene matches: 4. This CDR3 has 16 residues. CDR3 in amino acids: CASSYGTGLMNTEAFF. In DNA, the CDR3 is TGTGCCAGCAGTTACGGGACAGGGCTAATGAACACTGAAGCTTTCTTT.

This chain joins TRBV3-1 (or the pseudogene TRBV3-2) and TRBJ2-1; 10 positions match TRBD1. CDR1 and CDR2 (germline): LGHDT, YNNKEL (reference sequence). J gave up 7 bases and V 5 bases, and 8 bases lay outside the gene matches. This CDR3 is 15 amino acids long. The CDR3 sequence is CASSYGTGDGNEQFF. The CDR3 DNA follows: TGTGCCAGCAGCTATGGGACAGGGGATGGAAATGAGCAGTTCTTC.

The V call is TRBV9, the J call TRBJ2-6; 8 positions agree with TRBD1. The germline CDR1 and CDR2 sequences are SGDLS and YYNGEE. This CDR3 comprises 18 residues. J lost 0 bases, V lost 0 bases, and 5 bases had no gene match. The CDR3 coding sequence is TGTGCCAGCAGCGTAGGGGGACAGGCTTTCTCTGGGGCCAACGTCCTGACTTTC. This translates into CASSVGGQAFSGANVLTF.

This chain uses TRBV18 with TRBJ2-3; 7 bases are a match to TRBD1. This CDR3 region has 17 residues. The J segment lost 2 bases and the V segment lost 2 bases, leaving 10 bases of the junction unmatched. The V gene's germline CDR1 is KGHSH and CDR2 LQKENI. The CDR3 loop reads CASSPYFTGDYTDTQYF. CDR3 DNA: TGTGCCAGCTCACCATACTTTACAGGGGATTACACAGATACGCAGTATTTT.

The chain joins TRBV6-2 or TRBV6-3 to TRBJ2-5; 7 bases line up with TRBD2. The J segment lost 5 bases and the V segment lost 6 bases, leaving 9 bases of the junction unmatched. This CDR3 is built from 14 residues. Germline V gene data show CDR1 as MNHEY and CDR2 as SVGEGT. CDR3 amino acids: CASSNTGLRETQYF. CDR3 nucleotide sequence: TGTGCCAGCAGCAACACGGGACTACGGGAGACCCAGTACTTC.

The chain couples TRBV5-4 to TRBJ2-5; TRBD2 matches at 7 bases. Losses at the gene ends were 4 bases for V and 2 bases for J; bases not matched to a gene: 17. The CDR3 totals 18 residues. Per the germline V gene, CDR1 is SGHNT and CDR2 is YYREEE (reference sequence). The CDR3 DNA sequence: TGTGCCAGCAGCCCGGGAGGTGCGGCGGGAAACCTTCAAGAGACCCAGTACTTC. Residues: CASSPGGAAGNLQETQYF.

This clone was counted only a few times. The chain joins TRBV5-4 to TRBJ1-1; weak D call: TRBD1 (5 bases). V was clipped by 6 bases and J by 10 bases, with 16 bases between them. Looked up from germline, CDR1 is SGHNT and CDR2 is YYREEE (reference sequence). CDR3 length equals 12 residues. The CDR3 nucleotides read TGTGCCAGCACCCTTCCGGGGGAGGGAGCTTTCTTT. Translation: CASTLPGEGAFF.